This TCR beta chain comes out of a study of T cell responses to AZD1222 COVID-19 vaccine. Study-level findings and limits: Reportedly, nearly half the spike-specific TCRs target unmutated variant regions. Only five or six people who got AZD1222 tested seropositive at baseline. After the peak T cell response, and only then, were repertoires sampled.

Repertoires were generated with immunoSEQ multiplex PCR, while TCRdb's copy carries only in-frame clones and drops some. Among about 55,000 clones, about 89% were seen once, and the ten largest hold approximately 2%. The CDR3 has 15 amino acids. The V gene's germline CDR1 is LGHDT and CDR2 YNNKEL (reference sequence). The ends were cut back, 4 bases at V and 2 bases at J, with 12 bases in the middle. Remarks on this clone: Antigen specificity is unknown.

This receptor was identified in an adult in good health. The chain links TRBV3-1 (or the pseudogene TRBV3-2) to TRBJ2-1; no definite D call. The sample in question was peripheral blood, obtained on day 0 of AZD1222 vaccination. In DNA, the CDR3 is TGTGCCAGCAGCCTACGAGTAACCCCCTACAATGAGCAGTTCTTC. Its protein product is CASSLRVTPYNEQFF.